These T cell receptor beta chains were read from a single sample in a study of immune evolution from preneoplasia to lung adenocarcinoma. Profiled with immunoSEQ multiplex PCR; TCRdb holds only in-frame clones, not every one. The sample records 25,000 or so clones, approximately 69% being singletons. What was sequenced was FFPE invasive lung adenocarcinoma tissue. All receptors come from a person in their sixties or seventies with invasive lung adenocarcinoma. Some clones in this sample may be carry-over from other donors' samples. Both conserved end residues are part of each CDR3. A D gene is named only where the DNA matches it firmly. Only some rows state a clone size, as once, few, many or a class for expanded clones.

abundance	j_gene	v_gene	d_gene	CDR3nt	CDR3aa
-	TRBJ1-4	TRBV7-9	TRBD1	TGTGCCAGCAGCTCCGGACAGGGGGCCGTTGAAAAACTGTTTTTT	CASSSGQGAVEKLFF
few	TRBJ1-4	TRBV21-1	-	TGTGCCAGCAGCAAAACAGGGGGCAATGAAAAACTGTTTTTT	CASSKTGGNEKLFF
-	TRBJ2-1	TRBV12-5	-	TGTGCTAGTGGTTTGGGAGGGCGGGACGAGCAGTTCTTC	CASGLGGRDEQFF
-	TRBJ2-5	TRBV4-2	-	TGTGCCAGCAGCCGGAGAAAAGGAGAGACCCAGTACTTC	CASSRRKGETQYF
-	TRBJ2-5	TRBV11-2	TRBD1	TGTGCCAGCAACTTAGTAACAGGGGCCCAAGAGACCCAGTACTTC	CASNLVTGAQETQYF
-	TRBJ1-6	TRBV30	-	TGTGCCTGGAGATCGACCGGTAATTCACCCCTCCACTTT	CAWRSTGNSPLHF
-	TRBJ1-2	TRBV2	-	TGTGCCAGTACAAACGAGGCCGGGTATGGCTACACCTTC	CASTNEAGYGYTF
-	TRBJ1-1	TRBV9	TRBD1	TGTGCCAGCAGCGTAGGAGACAGGGGATTTGGGTCCACTGAAGCTTTCTTT	CASSVGDRGFGSTEAFF
-	TRBJ1-4	TRBV29-1	-	TGCAGCGTTGAGAGTGGAAAACTGTTTTTT	CSVESGKLFF
-	TRBJ2-6	TRBV9	-	TGTGCCAGCACCCCGGGGAGATCTGGGGCCAACGTCCTGACTTTC	CASTPGRSGANVLTF
-	TRBJ1-1	TRBV11-3	-	TGTGCCAGCAGGGCCGGAGGACGGATGAACACTGAAGCTTTCTTT	CASRAGGRMNTEAFF
once	TRBJ1-2	TRBV28	TRBD1	TGTGCCAGCAGTTCCCCGGGACAGGGGGCTGACTATGGCTACACCTTC	CASSSPGQGADYGYTF
-	TRBJ1-1	TRBV9	-	TGTGCCAGCAGCGTAGGATCGATGGACACTGAAGCTTTCTTT	CASSVGSMDTEAFF
-	TRBJ2-3	TRBV5-1	TRBD2	TGCGCCAGCAGCTTGGGTCACACTCCGGGACTAGCGGGAGCAGATACGCAGTATTTT	CASSLGHTPGLAGADTQYF
once	TRBJ2-7	TRBV28	TRBD2	TGTGCCAGCAGCCCGTGGGCGACTAGCGGGAGGAAGTACGAGCAGTACTTC	CASSPWATSGRKYEQYF
few	TRBJ1-3	TRBV5-1	TRBD1	TGCGCCAGCAGCTTGGGACCGGGACAGAGCTCTGGAAACACCATATATTTT	CASSLGPGQSSGNTIYF
-	TRBJ1-3	TRBV19	-	TGTGCCAGTTCTAGATATGGGGACGATGGAAACACCATATATTTT	CASSRYGDDGNTIYF
few	TRBJ2-1	TRBV29-1	TRBD2	TGCAGCGTTGCCCAAGTAGCGGGAGGGTCCTACAATGAGCAGTTCTTC	CSVAQVAGGSYNEQFF
-	TRBJ1-1	TRBV19	TRBD1	TGTGCCAGTAGTATAGATTGGACAGGGGACACTGAAGCTTTCTTT	CASSIDWTGDTEAFF
-	TRBJ2-5	TRBV18	-	TGTGCCAGCTCACCACCCGGGGCAGAGACCCAGTACTTC	CASSPPGAETQYF
-	TRBJ1-5	TRBV28	-	TGTGCCAGCACCGAGCGGGGTTTGCCCCAGCATTTT	CASTERGLPQHF
-	TRBJ2-1	TRBV27	-	TGTGCCAGCAGCCGTCTAGCGATCCGCGACAATGAGCAGTTCTTC	CASSRLAIRDNEQFF
-	TRBJ1-2	TRBV28	-	TGTGCCAGCAGTTTAGGCCCCATAAGGAGGGGCCCGAACTATGGCTACACCTTC	CASSLGPIRRGPNYGYTF
-	TRBJ2-7	TRBV2	TRBD1	TGTGCCAGCAGACCACAGGGGTCCCCTTCCTACGAGCAGTACTTC	CASRPQGSPSYEQYF
-	TRBJ2-5	TRBV29-1	-	TGCAGTGTGGGTGGGGAGACCCAGTACTTC	CSVGGETQYF
-	TRBJ2-2	TRBV10-1	TRBD2	TGCGCCAGCTCCAGGACTAGCGGGAGACCCGTTCGGGCCGGGGAGCTGTTTTTT	CASSRTSGRPVRAGELFF
-	TRBJ1-2	TRBV19	TRBD1	TGTGCCAGTAGTGCACCGACAGGGGTGGTCTATGGCTACACCTTC	CASSAPTGVVYGYTF
few	TRBJ1-2	TRBV28	-	TGTGCCAGCAGTTTCAGAGGTTTACCTACGGATGGCTACACCTTC	CASSFRGLPTDGYTF
-	TRBJ2-3	TRBV5-1	TRBD2	TGCGCCAGCAGCAAATCCGGGACTAGCGGGAGGCCCACTGCCTATACGCAGTATTTT	CASSKSGTSGRPTAYTQYF
-	TRBJ2-3	TRBV9	TRBD2	TGTGCCAGCAGCGTAGGCGGGAGGGGGACGGATACGCAGTATTTT	CASSVGGRGTDTQYF
-	TRBJ2-5	TRBV15	TRBD2	TGTGCCACCAGCAGAATTCGTAGCGGGAGCGGGCAAGAGACCCAGTACTTC	CATSRIRSGSGQETQYF
-	TRBJ2-3	TRBV29-1	-	TGCAGCGTTGTACGGGGCGGGACCTCCACAGATACGCAGTATTTT	CSVVRGGTSTDTQYF
-	TRBJ2-5	TRBV18	-	TGTGCCAGCTCACCGGCGATAGGGAACAGTGAGACCCAGTACTTC	CASSPAIGNSETQYF
-	TRBJ2-7	TRBV18	-	TGTGCCAGCTCACCGCAGGTTACCTACGAGCAGTACTTC	CASSPQVTYEQYF
-	TRBJ2-5	TRBV28	-	TGTGCCAGCAGTCCCCCCCCTGGGACAAAGTACCAAGAGACCCAGTACTTC	CASSPPPGTKYQETQYF
-	TRBJ2-1	TRBV6-5	TRBD1	TGTGCCAGCAGCTCCGGGACAGGGGCATATGAGCAGTTCTTC	CASSSGTGAYEQFF
-	TRBJ2-1	TRBV7-2	-	TGTGCCAGCAGCTCCGGGACCACCCATTGGGAGCAGTTCTTC	CASSSGTTHWEQFF
-	TRBJ2-7	TRBV14	TRBD2	TGTGCCAGCAGCCATGGGGGGGGGCAGTACTTC	CASSHGGGQYF
few	TRBJ2-1	TRBV10-2	-	TGCGCCAGCAGTGAAAGCTTTCGGCAGTTCTTC	CASSESFRQFF
-	TRBJ2-3	TRBV7-2	TRBD2	TGTGCCAGCAGCCTCCAGGGTCCGGGACTAGGGGATACGCAGTATTTT	CASSLQGPGLGDTQYF
few	TRBJ1-1	TRBV10-2	-	TGCGCCAGCAGTGAAAACACGAACACTGAAGCTTTCTTT	CASSENTNTEAFF
-	TRBJ2-7	TRBV28	-	TGTGCCAGCAGTTCCCCGGGTCCTAGCGCCTTCTCCTACGAGCAGTACTTC	CASSSPGPSAFSYEQYF
medium-sized	TRBJ2-5	TRBV25-1	-	TGTGCCAGCAGCCCAGGGTTCCAAGAGACCCAGTACTTC	CASSPGFQETQYF
-	TRBJ2-7	TRBV6-5	-	TGTGCCAGCAGTAAACACAGGGTGGAGAGTTACGAGCAGTACTTC	CASSKHRVESYEQYF
-	TRBJ1-2	TRBV7-9	-	TGTGCCAGCAGTACCGACAGGAACCAATATGGCTACACCTTC	CASSTDRNQYGYTF
-	TRBJ2-7	TRBV5-4	-	TGTGCCAGCAGCTTGGACCCCGATGGTGGCGAGCAGTACTTC	CASSLDPDGGEQYF
-	TRBJ2-3	TRBV30	TRBD1	TGTGCCTGGAGCTCCGGGACAGGGAGTCTGTCCGCAGATACGCAGTATTTT	CAWSSGTGSLSADTQYF
-	TRBJ2-2	TRBV6-6	-	TGTGCCAGCAGTTTGGACATGCGGTCCGGGGAGCTGTTTTTT	CASSLDMRSGELFF
-	TRBJ2-4	TRBV6-6	-	TGTGCCAGCAGTTACTCAATAAACATTCAGTACTTC	CASSYSINIQYF
-	TRBJ2-1	TRBV19	TRBD1	TGTGCCAGTAGATCTGGACAGGGATCCTACAATGAGCAGTTCTTC	CASRSGQGSYNEQFF